This is a list of T cell receptor beta chains from one sample in a study of control samples from healthy donors and cancer patients. Repertoires were generated with immunoSEQ multiplex PCR, while TCRdb's copy carries only in-frame clones and drops some. The sample holds more than 100,000 clones, roughly 89% seen once. The sequenced sample was PBMCs. The receptors stem from a man aged 50 to 60 with head and neck cancer. Both conserved end residues are part of each CDR3. A D gene is named only where the DNA matches it firmly. Rows give clone size only sometimes, using once, few, many, or a class for an expanded clone.

j_call,v_call,d_call,clone_size,cdr3_nt,cdr3_aa
TRBJ2-7,TRBV18,NA,NA,TGTGCCAGCTCACCACCGGCCGGTGGCGAGCAGTACTTC,CASSPPAGGEQYF
TRBJ2-1,TRBV5-1,TRBD1,NA,TGCGCCAGCAGCTTGGGACAGGGTGAACATGAGCAGTTCTTC,CASSLGQGEHEQFF
TRBJ1-1,TRBV11-3,NA,NA,TGTGCCAGCAGCCCAGGTGGGGGGCGCAACACTGAAGCTTTCTTT,CASSPGGGRNTEAFF
TRBJ1-2,TRBV19,NA,NA,TGTGCCAGTAGTACCGGAGCTGTCCTTTTGGGCTACACCTTC,CASSTGAVLLGYTF
TRBJ2-1,TRBV6-1,TRBD2,NA,TGTGCCAGCAGTGGACCTAGCGGGAGGGGCCCCTACAATGAGCAGTTCTTC,CASSGPSGRGPYNEQFF
TRBJ1-6,TRBV7-2,NA,NA,TGTGCCAGCAGCCCTAGGGCCGGGTTCTCACCCCTCCACTTT,CASSPRAGFSPLHF
TRBJ1-2,TRBV6-5,TRBD1,NA,TGTGCCAGCAGTCTCAGGGGGGGGTACGGCTATGGCTACACCTTC,CASSLRGGYGYGYTF
TRBJ1-1,TRBV5-1,NA,NA,TGCGCCAGCAACACCGGGACATCGGCTTTCTTT,CASNTGTSAFF
TRBJ1-5,TRBV5-5,NA,few,TGTGCCAGCAGCTTGGAAGGGTTCCTCGGTCAGCCCCAGCATTTT,CASSLEGFLGQPQHF
TRBJ2-7,TRBV28,TRBD2,NA,TGTGCCAGCACCGGACTAGCGGGAGGAGGCCACGAGCAGTACTTC,CASTGLAGGGHEQYF
TRBJ2-3,TRBV18,TRBD2,NA,TGTGCCAGCTCACCAGTAGCGGGGGGCACAGATACGCAGTATTTT,CASSPVAGGTDTQYF
TRBJ2-1,TRBV11-3,NA,NA,TGTGCCAGCAGCTTGGGGCGCTCCTACAATGAGCAGTTCTTC,CASSLGRSYNEQFF